This T cell receptor beta chain was sequenced in a study of cytomegalovirus exposure and HLA in healthy donors (dated by TCRdb to about 2017). A note on the overall study: According to an earlier analysis of 587 of the donors, 150 million to 200 million T cells yielded over 100 million unique TCR beta sequences and 276 Gb of sequence data. An early release covering more than 500 HLA-typed donors comprised approximately 300 gigabases of sequencing data and 85 million or so unique TCR sequences. Of the roughly 410 genotyped donors, 75% to 85% were placed in the genetic ancestry cluster associated with self-reported Caucasian donors. The study was designed to test whether signatures of past pathogen exposure could be identified by cataloging public T cell receptors. The T cell repertoires of around 730 subjects were profiled by immunosequencing and related to cytomegalovirus serostatus. Along with the roughly 670-subject first cohort, a separate validation cohort of 120 different subjects was used. To predict cytomegalovirus infection status, the study combined high-throughput TCR immunosequencing, statistical association of individual TCRs with disease status, and machine learning. To study patterns of TCR occurrence, a later analysis re-analyzed previously published TCR beta repertoires from just over 650 donors and added high-resolution HLA genotyping. Rather than drawing on any new phenotypic data, the later analysis identified candidate immune exposures from TCR beta sequences and the way those sequences occurred across donors. In an earlier analysis of over 550 of the donors, high-throughput TCR beta sequencing was used to judge whether each TCR beta V gene segment behaved as functional or pseudogenic. Donor age, sex, ethnicity and CMV serostatus were compiled together with the repertoire data. Genome-wide SNP genotypes for about 55% of the 666 donors were used in a later genetic analysis, which treated that subset as a discovery cohort. All discovery cohort repertoires had been generated using a single sequencing platform. HLA typing covered class I and class II loci at four-digit resolution. The number of donors typed differed by locus, with roughly 629-640 for A, B, C, DRB1 and DQB1, more than 500 for DQA1, 600 to 610 for DPA1, and roughly 450 for DPB1. Several DR-DQ haplotypes were treated as single units for association and clustering because of strong linkage in the cohort. Across approximately 400 genotyped donors of the cohort, an average of approximately 240,000 unique TCR beta nucleotide sequences per donor were sequenced, and around 20% of those sequences were non-productive.

Concerning this clone itself: This receptor's antigen is unknown. The sample holds no much larger clone one base away, and base qualities are not on file.

Library creation used the immunoSEQ multiplex PCR assay. The multiplex PCR relied on a mix of 60 forward primers for TCR Vbeta segments and 13 reverse primers for TCR Jbeta segments. The CDR3 region of rearranged TCR beta genes was amplified from genomic DNA by a multiplex PCR assay. The amplified TCR beta libraries were sequenced on the Illumina HiSeq System as 87-base-pair reads. Per the original workflow: A later analysis counted approximately 74 million unique TCR beta chains across the 550 to 800 repertoires, and roughly 11 million of these chains were shared by at least two donors. Raw reads were error-corrected and collapsed into unique sequences with a nearest-neighbor algorithm that merged closely related sequences to remove PCR and sequencing errors. CDR3 sequences were aligned to IMGT reference sequences to assign V, D and J gene segments. For a sequence to be retained, a match of at least six nucleotides to both a V gene segment and a J gene segment was required. Rearrangements were called productive when the CDR3 lacked stop codons and stayed in frame with V and J; all others were non-productive. Following IMGT convention, CDR3 was defined as the stretch from the second conserved V-encoded cysteine to the conserved J-encoded phenylalanine. The earlier analysis of 500 to 750 of the donors excluded any sequence lacking an unambiguous match to a single V gene segment. In an earlier analysis of approximately 560 of the donors, a V segment was called functional when productive rearrangements were above 56.7%, and segregating when the standard deviation between donors exceeded 5%. To diagnose cytomegalovirus status from the catalog of TCR beta chain sequences, a statistical classification framework was built. In a later analysis, V and J genes were assigned by comparing TCR nucleotide sequences against IMGT/GENE-DB human TR gene sequences. Using the TCRdist pipeline, a later analysis assigned CDR3 sequences along with most-parsimonious VDJ recombination scenarios. A later analysis defined each TCR beta chain by its CDR3 amino acid sequence plus V-gene family, and excluded reads lacking a unique V-gene family. In a later analysis, nearly 600 highly shared, low-generation-probability nucleotide sequences were removed to address suspected cross-contamination and a sequencing artifact. In a later analysis, a clonal expansion index was calculated for each public chain from normalized within-repertoire ranks of inferred template counts. In a later analysis, generation probabilities were computed using a VDJ recombination model fitted to out-of-frame rearrangements, and the results were checked against IGoR. In a later analysis, TCR-TCR, TCR-HLA and TCR-CMV co-occurrence was scored with hypergeometric tests, and a repertoire-size bias correction was applied to TCR pairs. False discovery rates were estimated in a later analysis by permuting HLA or CMV assignments 20 times. In a later analysis, co-occurring TCRs were grouped using DBSCAN, and TCRdist sequence similarity was added for clustering within HLA-allele-positive subsets. Repertoires with fewer than 30,000 or more than 120,000 public chains, plus five repertoires with anomalous nucleotide sharing, were excluded from co-occurrence clustering. In its TCRdb copy, this immuneACCESS table keeps in-frame sequences only and misses some clones. Where compared with another copy, unresolved V genes explain less than half of these, and the others have no known cause. The D gene and trimming were derived from the DNA, and the V and J assignments and clone size from that table. Within this sample are some 200,000 clones, with around 64% of them counted one time only. The leading ten clones occupy less than 3% of the sample.

Per the germline V gene, SGHTA is the CDR1 and FQGNSA is the CDR2. Trimmed from V: 6 bases; trimmed from J: 4 bases; junction bases lacking a gene match: 3. The cysteine opens and the phenylalanine closes a CDR3 of 13 amino acids. This entry keeps only the CDR3 DNA: 39 bases, framed from base 1. Points the paper makes about the study in general: An association between a missense DCLRE1C variant and V-gene and J-gene trimming of TCR beta chains was found in a later genetic analysis and replicated in an independent cohort. The sequencing pipeline was judged likely to have produced a cluster of highly shared sequence variants as a technical artifact. The authors suggested that the approach could potentially be extended to other disease states and immunological phenotypes. Correlated functional status among segregating V segments might be attributable to linkage disequilibrium, but an unknown experimental factor could not be ruled out. Cytomegalovirus status was reported to be diagnosed by the classifier with high specificity and sensitivity in both the original and validation cohorts. At a false discovery rate of 0.05, a later analysis linked about 17,000 TCR beta sequences to specific HLA alleles. A total of fewer than 200 TCR beta chains were listed by the study as associated with cytomegalovirus. In an earlier analysis of around 500 of the donors, most TCR beta V segments appeared in productive rearrangements about 87% or about 30% of the time, broadly matching IMGT annotations. In a later genetic analysis, fewer N-insertions in productive TCRs were reported among donors in an Asian-associated ancestry cluster than the approximately 710-donor mean. In a later analysis, several top co-occurrence clusters were reported to appear linked to parvovirus B19, influenza, CMV and Epstein-Barr virus. In a later analysis, HLA-associated TCR beta chains showed more clonal expansion and lower generation probabilities than non-associated chains that were equally common. A further reported finding was that TCR beta sequences accurately predicted the HLA-A and HLA-B alleles for most subjects in the first cohort. The earlier analysis of 587 of the donors excluded 15 to 20 rarely observed V segments, including chromosome 9 orphons, because counts were too low. Some IMGT-functional V segments, including TRBV6-2 and TRBV6-3, could not be distinguished by the 87-base-pair reads and were therefore excluded. The only immune exposure information available for the cohort was CMV serostatus. Assigning TCR associations to individual alleles was difficult when HLA alleles, especially DR and DQ, strongly co-occurred. In vitro tests confirmed that a few of the cytomegalovirus-associated TCR beta chains recognize cytomegalovirus antigens. Because some donors lacked HLA typing at each locus, the association tests relied only on the typed subset. Presence/absence analyses assumed roughly uniform sequencing depth across donors, an assumption that may not hold. In this cohort, only TCR beta chains were sequenced, and detectable features were limited by the absence of alpha or paired-chain data. In a later analysis, TCR association rates were found to vary across HLA loci, with the most associated TCRs seen for DRB1 alleles and the fewest for HLA-C alleles. Most TCR sequences were observed very rarely across donors, whereas some public TCRs were present in many individuals. Most CMV-associated TCR beta chains appeared to be HLA-restricted in a later analysis, and the HLA associations seemed to be driven largely by CMV exposure.

The cohort consisted of 600 or so healthy bone marrow donors. At the time of sampling, every cohort member was nominally healthy, though immune exposures that went unrecorded were likely present. The donor tested CMV seropositive, placing the donor among the 289 seropositive members of the cohort. A peripheral blood sample was collected from each donor, and TCR beta sequencing was performed on peripheral blood mononuclear cells. The Qiagen DNeasy Blood Extraction Kit was used to extract genomic DNA from the blood cell samples. Recombination linked TRBV7-2 to TRBJ1-2; 9 bases in the junction line up with TRBD1. Specimen: PBMCs. The sequence was collected from a man aged 35-49 years in good health and CMV-seropositive. The CDR3 amino acid sequence is: CASRPTGGYGYTF. In nucleotide form, the sequence is TGTGCCAGCAGACCGACAGGGGGCTATGGCTACACCTTC.